This T cell receptor (beta chain) was identified during a study of tumor and adjacent non-tumor tissue in lung cancer. Study details: About 4.17 million productive TCRbeta reads were obtained per sample on average. General study results and limits: TCR diversity was significantly greater in tumor than normal lung tissue. Tumor repertoires had a smaller top 100 clone share than normal lung. Higher tumor TCR diversity was associated with shorter survival.

Germline V CDR1 and CDR2: MNHNS, SASEGT. This CDR3 region has 15 residues. A modified ARM-PCR protocol with three rounds of nested PCR amplified TCRbeta. TCRdb processed the multiplex PCR reads anew with MiXCR; each CDR3 protein has one entry. The table has about 200,000 distinct CDR3 sequences, roughly 70% seen once. About this clonotype: Its antigen is as yet unknown. The junction departs from germline at one end; a sequencing error may be responsible.

The template was RNA from unsorted bulk tissue. Material for sequencing was lung tumor tissue. The TCR originated in a man aged 55 to 70 with non-small cell lung cancer. V gene TRBV6-1 combines with J gene TRBJ2-1, with 7 bases aligning to TRBD1. As DNA, the CDR3 is TGTGCCAGCAGTCAAGGGGGCTTCTCCTACAATGAGGAGTTCTTC. This sequence encodes CASSQGGFSYNEEFF.